Only a few counts were recorded for the clone carrying this T cell receptor (beta chain). The CDR3 spans 16 residues. In germline, CDR1 is GTSNPN, CDR2 SVGIG (reference sequence). The J segment lost 9 bases and the V segment lost 0 bases, leaving 8 bases of the junction unmatched. TCRdb processed the RT-PCR reads anew with MiXCR; each CDR3 protein has one entry. The sample yields 550,000 to 750,000 distinct CDR3 sequences, 13% to 15% seen once. The sample taken for sequencing was memory CD4+ T cells from blood. The clonotype originates from a female donor in good health, serving as a healthy control. The chain uses TRBV30 and TRBJ2-1, with 13 bases fitting TRBD2. The CDR3 bases are TGTGCCTGGAGTGTACGGACTAGCGGGAGATCAAGTGAGCAGTTCTTC. This translates into CAWSVRTSGRSSEQFF.